Below, one TCR beta chain is given with its context. Its cognate antigen is unknown. The data originate from a study of T cell responses to AZD1222 COVID-19 vaccine. General study results and limits: Clonal diversity may have been underestimated in mostly white British donors. Spike regions recognized by vaccine-associated CD4 TCRs spanned the protein, led by 160-218 and 743-854. There were repertoire samples only from the period after the peak T cell response.

Second-dose timings of about 4 or about 12 weeks were pooled. The CDR3 contains 13 residues. The V end lost 2 bases, the J end lost 7 bases, and 9 bases lay between the germline ends. Per the germline V gene, CDR1 is SNHLY and CDR2 is FYNNEI. Profiling relied on immunoSEQ multiplex PCR, and the TCRdb table lists in-frame clones only, not all of them. The data show fewer than 200,000 clones, with about 88% seen just once and roughly a quarter held by the top ten. The rearrangement uses TRBV2 and TRBJ2-4; a weak D match, TRBD1 (6 bases). This clonotype was sampled from an adult who received the AZD1222 COVID-19 vaccine. The sample in question was peripheral blood, obtained 28 days after the second AZD1222 dose. CDR3 amino acids: CASSELQGNIQYF. The CDR3 DNA reads as TGTGCCAGCAGTGAACTGCAGGGGAACATTCAGTACTTC.